The 18 T cell receptor beta chains below were found in one sample sequenced in a study of T-cell memory formation after mild COVID-19 (dated by TCRdb to the early 2020s). Library construction relied on 5' RACE. The run used an Illumina NovaSeq 6000. The public reads were run again by TCRdb, first through fastp at Q25 and then through MiXCR, and only productive beta chains were kept. Every distinct CDR3 protein forms one entry, paired with its most common genes and DNA. For this sample the table gives roughly 100,000 distinct CDR3 sequences, of which about 13% were detected only once. Of the sample, roughly a quarter is held by the ten largest clones. Source material: PBMCs or a T cell subset sorted from them (not recorded which). The receptors derive from an adult woman who had mild COVID-19 (a few samples of this study predate the infection). The sample titles of this study are shuffled in the database, so cell type and time point are left out; the donor was told from shared clones.

The chain links TRBV29-1 to TRBJ2-1; 8 bases map to TRBD2. The V and J ends lost 3 bases and 4 bases, in that order; junction bases with no gene match: 8. Germline CDR1 reads SQVTM; CDR2 reads ANQGSEA. The CDR3 has 15 amino acids. The CDR3 region has the DNA TGCAGCGTTGAGGGGGCCAGCGGGAGATACAATGAGCAGTTCTTC. Protein sequence: CSVEGASGRYNEQFF.

This rearrangement joins TRBV10-3 to TRBJ2-7; 8 nucleotides match TRBD2. This CDR3 contains 16 residues. J lost 3 bases, V lost 2 bases, and 9 bases had no gene match. Germline loops: CDR1 ENHRY, CDR2 SYGVKD. DNA for the CDR3: TGTGCCATCAGTGAGGCAGTCGGGACTAGGCACTACGAGCAGTACTTC. It specifies CAISEAVGTRHYEQYF.

This clonotype has a count of ten or more. The chain has TRBV7-9 and TRBJ2-1; maybe TRBD1 (6 bases). The ends were cut back, 8 bases at V and 6 bases at J, with 11 bases in the middle. Germline loops: CDR1 SEHNR, CDR2 FQNEAQ (reference sequence). The CDR3 covers 12 residues. In DNA form, the CDR3 reads TGTGCCAGCGGGCAGGGGTTCAATGAGCAGTTCTTC. Its protein is CASGQGFNEQFF.

This clonotype came up a few times. The chain joins TRBV7-6 to TRBJ2-7, with 9 bases matching TRBD2. V lost 1 base to trimming and J lost 4 bases; unmatched junction nucleotides: 5. The germline V gene has CDR1 SGHVS and CDR2 FNYEAQ. The length of the CDR3 is 15 residues. This CDR3 reads CASSLGPSGAYEQYF. The CDR3 DNA sequence: TGTGCCAGCAGCTTAGGACCTAGCGGGGCATACGAGCAGTACTTC.

This clonotype was observed many times. The rearrangement uses TRBV4-1 and TRBJ2-5, with 8 bases matching TRBD2. The V gene's germline CDR1 is MGHRA and CDR2 YSYEKL. The J segment lost 3 bases and the V segment lost 0 bases, leaving 9 bases of the junction unmatched. The CDR3 is made up of 17 amino acids. Written as DNA, the CDR3 is TGCGCCAGCAGCCAAGACCCCTCGGGGGGGGCGGAAGAGACCCAGTACTTC. It encodes CASSQDPSGGAEETQYF.

This clonotype was seen only a few times. The V gene is TRBV15, the J gene TRBJ1-1; maybe TRBD1 (6 bases). Germline loops: CDR1 LNHNV, CDR2 YYDKDF (reference sequence). Trimming pared 8 bases from V and 1 base from J, leaving 14 bases between. This CDR3 spans 14 amino acids. The CDR3 DNA reads TGTGCCACCTCGCGGGACACAAGGAACACTGAAGCTTTCTTT. Translating gives CATSRDTRNTEAFF.

This clonotype was counted ten times or more. The chain links TRBV12-3 or TRBV12-4 to TRBJ1-1, with 7 bases fitting TRBD1. This CDR3 contains 14 residues. After removal of 3 bases from V and 4 bases from J, the junction contained 5 bases not matched to a gene. CDR3 sequence (DNA): TGTGCCAGCAGTTTGACAGGGTGGGGCACTGAAGCTTTCTTT. Its protein is CASSLTGWGTEAFF.

This sequence joins TRBV6-2 or TRBV6-3 and TRBJ1-1; D ambiguous. V dropped 7 bases and J dropped 10 bases, with 19 bases sitting between them. This CDR3 has 13 residues. The V gene's germline CDR1 is MNHEY and CDR2 SVGEGT. The CDR3 protein is CASTHGVSTIAFF. DNA for the CDR3: TGTGCCAGCACCCACGGGGTTTCCACGATAGCTTTCTTT.

The chain uses TRBV5-1 and TRBJ2-1; D remains ambiguous. This CDR3 comprises 17 residues. The V end was cut by 1 base, the J end by 7 bases, with 21 bases between. Germline CDR1 and CDR2: SGHRS and YFSETQ. The CDR3 region has the DNA TGCGCCAGCAGCTTGTACGACGGAGACCCACTGTGGAATGAGCAGTTCTTC. It translates to CASSLYDGDPLWNEQFF. Filled out from reference TRBV5-1 and TRBJ2-1, the complete variable domain reads KAGVTQTPRYLIKTRGQQVTLSCSPISGHRSVSWYQQTPGQGLQFLFEYFSETQRNKGNFPGRFSGRQFSNSRSEMNVSTLELGDSALYLCASSLYDGDPLWNEQFFGPGTRLTVL.

This clonotype has a handful of counts. This chain uses TRBV20-1 with TRBJ1-2, with D hard to call. This CDR3 spans 16 amino acids. Per germline, CDR1 DFQATT and CDR2 SNEGSKA (reference sequence). Between the trimmed V and J ends, which lost 0 bases and 4 bases, there was a span of 18 bases. The DNA of the CDR3 is TGCAGTGCTAGAGATCGGTGGCAAGGGAACGGCTATGGCTACACCTTC. Protein: CSARDRWQGNGYGYTF.

The gene calls are TRBV20-1 and TRBJ1-1, with D perhaps matching TRBD1 (5 bases). Germline CDR1 DFQATT, CDR2 SNEGSKA (reference sequence). This CDR3 has 13 amino acids. Between the trimmed V and J ends, which lost 6 bases and 3 bases, there was a span of 14 bases. The DNA for the CDR3 is TGCAGTGCGGTAAAGGTGGGGGACACTGAAGCTTTCTTT. Translating it yields CSAVKVGDTEAFF.

V gene TRBV5-8 combines with J gene TRBJ1-5; D is possibly TRBD1 (6 bases). CDR3 length equals 16 residues. Germline V CDR1 and CDR2: SGHTS, YDEGEE. Deletions cut 2 bases from V and 4 bases from J, with 16 bases between. The CDR3 DNA follows: TGTGCCAGCAGCTTCCGGGACCCAGGGGCGAATCAGCCCCAGCATTTT. Residues: CASSFRDPGANQPQHF.

The chain is built from TRBV2 and TRBJ1-1; possibly TRBD1 for D (5 bases). This CDR3 is built from 17 residues. Deletions cut 3 bases from V and 2 bases from J, with 19 bases between. CDR1 is SNHLY, CDR2 FYNNEI, per germline. CDR3 in amino acids: CASSDPPGTFTNTEAFF. The DNA for the CDR3 is TGTGCCAGCAGTGACCCCCCCGGGACGTTCACTAACACTGAAGCTTTCTTT.

This clonotype was counted ten times or more. The chain couples TRBV12-3 or TRBV12-4 to TRBJ2-1; D is unclear. This CDR3 comprises 13 residues. Trimming removed 1 base from V and 7 bases from J, with 8 bases in between. CDR3 loop: CASSLGPRNEQFF. Written as DNA, the CDR3 is TGTGCCAGCAGTTTAGGGCCCCGGAATGAGCAGTTCTTC.

The table lists this clonotype with a few counts. This chain links TRBV7-9 with TRBJ1-1; D is possibly TRBD1 (6 bases). Germline V gene data show CDR1 as SEHNR and CDR2 as FQNEAQ (reference sequence). The CDR3 contains 14 residues. V gave up 2 bases and J gave up 3 bases, with 10 bases separating them. For the CDR3, the DNA is TGTGCCAGCAGCTTACAGGGGATCGACACTGAAGCTTTCTTT. This translates into CASSLQGIDTEAFF.

This clonotype appeared a few times. This chain links TRBV6-5 with TRBJ1-1; possibly TRBD1 for D (5 bases). The length of the CDR3 is 14 residues. The germline V and J ends were trimmed by 0 bases and 3 bases, with 8 bases remaining between them. Germline V gene data show CDR1 as MNHEY and CDR2 as SVGAGI. CDR3 residues: CASSYSSRDTEAFF. The CDR3, as DNA: TGTGCCAGCAGTTACTCAAGCAGGGACACTGAAGCTTTCTTT.

The gene calls are TRBV7-8 and TRBJ2-1; D possibly corresponds to TRBD1 (6 bases). The CDR3 covers 20 residues. CDR1 and CDR2 from the germline V gene are SGHVS and FQNEAQ. V lost 8 bases to trimming and J lost 6 bases, with 35 bases between them. In DNA form, the CDR3 reads TGTGCCAGCTACGAACCTGGGGTAGGGGGACACCCTCTACCCATCAATGAGCAGTTCTTC. Its translation: CASYEPGVGGHPLPINEQFF.

V and J are TRBV5-1 and TRBJ2-1, with D tentatively TRBD1 or TRBD2 (6 bases each). The CDR3 has 15 amino acids. V lost 8 bases to trimming and J lost 5 bases, with 20 bases between them. CDR1 SGHRS and CDR2 YFSETQ come from the germline V gene. CDR3 loop: CASGQPGATNNEQFF. The CDR3, as DNA: TGCGCCAGTGGGCAGCCGGGGGCCACCAACAATGAGCAGTTCTTC.